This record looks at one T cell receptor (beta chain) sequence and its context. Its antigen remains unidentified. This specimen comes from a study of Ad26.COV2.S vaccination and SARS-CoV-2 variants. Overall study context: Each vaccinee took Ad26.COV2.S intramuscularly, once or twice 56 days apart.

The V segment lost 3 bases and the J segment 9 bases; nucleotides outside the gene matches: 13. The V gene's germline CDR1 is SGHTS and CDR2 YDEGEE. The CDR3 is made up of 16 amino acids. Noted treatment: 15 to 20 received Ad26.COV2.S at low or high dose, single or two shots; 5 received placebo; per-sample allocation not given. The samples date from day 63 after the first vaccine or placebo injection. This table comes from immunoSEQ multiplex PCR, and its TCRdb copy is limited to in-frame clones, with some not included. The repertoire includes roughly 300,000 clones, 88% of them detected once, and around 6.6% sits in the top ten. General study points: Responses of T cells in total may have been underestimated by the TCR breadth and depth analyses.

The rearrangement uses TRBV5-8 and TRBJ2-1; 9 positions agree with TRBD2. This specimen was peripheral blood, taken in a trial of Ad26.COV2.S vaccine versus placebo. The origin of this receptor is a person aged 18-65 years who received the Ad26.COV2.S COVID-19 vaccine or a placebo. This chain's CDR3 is CASSSPLAGLGSEQFF. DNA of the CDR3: TGTGCCAGCAGCTCGCCCCTAGCGGGACTGGGTAGTGAGCAGTTCTTC.